The 18 T cell receptor beta chains given below trace back to one sample, sequenced in a study of T cell changes during pregnancy in multiple sclerosis. Using immunoSEQ multiplex PCR, the repertoire was profiled, and TCRdb retains in-frame clones only, with some absent. The sample includes approximately 50,000 clones, about 90% of them seen just once. The source material was CD4+ T cells from peripheral blood mononuclear cells, sampled after pregnancy. These receptors all stem from a female donor with multiple sclerosis, enrolled in a pregnancy study.

This chain joins TRBV4-2 and TRBJ2-1; 8 nucleotides line up with TRBD2. Germline CDR1 reads LGHNA; CDR2 reads YNFKEQ. The ends lost 0 bases at V and 9 bases at J; junction bases unmatched: 7. The CDR3 sequence is 15 residues long. CDR3 sequence (DNA): TGTGCCAGCAGCCAAGAGGACGGGAGGGCGGGTGAGCAGTTCTTC. Translated: CASSQEDGRAGEQFF.

On this clone itself: A read error may account for a junction end that differs from germline. This chain uses TRBV19 with TRBJ1-1; 8 nucleotides match TRBD1. This CDR3 region has 17 residues. Germline V lookup: CDR1 LNHDA, CDR2 SQIVND (reference sequence). The CDR3: CASSLDRGGVRNTEAFF. CDR3 nucleotide sequence: TGTGCCAGTAGTCTAGACAGGGGAGGGGTAAGGAACACTGAAGCTTTCTTT.

The V call is TRBV18, the J call TRBJ1-4; the D gene is possibly TRBD1 (6 bases). Per the germline V gene, CDR1 is KGHSH and CDR2 is LQKENI. The CDR3 length is 14 residues. Trimming stripped 4 bases from V and 4 bases from J, with 10 bases between. The CDR3 sequence: CASSLPGDNEKLFF. DNA of the CDR3: TGTGCCAGCTCACTCCCAGGGGATAATGAAAAACTGTTTTTT.

The chain recombines TRBV6-5 with TRBJ2-7, with D perhaps matching TRBD2 (7 bases). This CDR3 is built from 15 residues. CDR1 and CDR2 (germline): MNHEY, SVGAGI. V was pared by 2 bases and J by 2 bases, with 13 bases between. The DNA of the CDR3 is TGTGCCAGCAGTTACCAAAGGGGGGGACCCTACGAGCAGTACTTC. Amino acid sequence: CASSYQRGGPYEQYF.

The chain carries TRBV5-4 and TRBJ2-3; the match to TRBD2 covers 7 bases. J lost 2 bases, V lost 5 bases, and 14 bases had no gene match. Germline-derived CDR1 and CDR2 are SGHNT and YYREEE (reference sequence). The CDR3 spans 17 residues. The CDR3 nucleotides are TGTGCCAGCAGGCCAATTAGCTTAGCGGGCTACACAGATACGCAGTATTTT. This translates into CASRPISLAGYTDTQYF.

The V gene is TRBV9, the J gene TRBJ2-7, with 11 bases identical to TRBD2. Germline V gene data show CDR1 as SGDLS and CDR2 as YYNGEE. Trimming cost V 3 bases and J 5 bases; bases outside gene matches: 7. This CDR3 has 15 residues. As DNA, the CDR3 is TGTGCCAGCAGCGGTCTAGCGGGAGGACGGAACGAGCAGTACTTC. This sequence encodes CASSGLAGGRNEQYF.

The CDR3 DNA follows: TGTGCCAGCAGCCACAGGACTAGCGGGATTGACACCGGGGAGCTGTTTTTT. Protein: CASSHRTSGIDTGELFF. The V call is TRBV5-4, the J call TRBJ2-2; 12 bases are a match to TRBD2. The germline gives CDR1 SGHNT, CDR2 YYREEE (reference sequence). The CDR3 extends over 17 amino acids. Trimming took 4 bases from V and 3 from J; bases not matched to a gene: 7.

The chain combines TRBV7-2 with TRBJ2-7; D gene ambiguous. The germline CDR1 and CDR2 sequences are SGHTA and FQGNSA. The CDR3 length is 13 residues. V shed 5 bases and J shed 3 bases, with 11 bases lying between them. The CDR3 DNA follows: TGTGCCAGCAGCCCGATAATCAGCTACGAGCAGTACTTC. As protein: CASSPIISYEQYF.

In nucleotides, the CDR3 is TGTGCCAGCAGCCAACTAGGCTCTAGCACAGATACGCAGTATTTT. Translated: CASSQLGSSTDTQYF. This chain connects TRBV7-3 to TRBJ2-3, with D possibly matching TRBD2 (5 bases). The CDR3 spans 15 residues. Germline V gene lookup returns CDR1 SGHTA and CDR2 FQGTGA. V shed 5 bases and J shed 0 bases, with 12 bases lying between them.

The rearrangement uses TRBV6-4 and TRBJ1-1; TRBD1 is a possible D gene (5 bases). Per the germline V gene, CDR1 is MRHNA and CDR2 is SNTAGT. The V end was cut by 4 bases, the J end by 1 base, with 7 bases between. CDR3 size: 13 residues. CDR3: CASSATGNTEAFF. The CDR3 nucleotides are TGTGCCAGCAGTGCCACAGGGAACACTGAAGCTTTCTTT.

The chain is built from TRBV25-1 and TRBJ1-2, with D possibly matching TRBD1 (5 bases). Per germline, CDR1 MGHDK and CDR2 SYGVNS. Trimming stripped 1 base from V and 14 bases from J, with 14 bases between. This CDR3 contains 12 residues. In DNA, the CDR3 is TGTGCCAGCAGTGAATTATGGCACGGGGGTACCTTC. It encodes CASSELWHGGTF.

The chain combines TRBV19 with TRBJ2-7, with D perhaps TRBD2 (5 bases). The ends were cut back, 3 bases at V and 6 bases at J, with 18 bases in the middle. Germline CDR1 LNHDA, CDR2 SQIVND (reference sequence). This CDR3 spans 15 amino acids. The CDR3 region is CASSIQRTEHLEQYF. As DNA, the CDR3 is TGTGCCAGTAGTATCCAGCGGACGGAACACCTCGAGCAGTACTTC.

This sequence joins TRBV6-1 and TRBJ1-5, with D uncertain. The germline V and J ends were trimmed by 6 bases and 0 bases, with 12 bases remaining between them. This CDR3 comprises 15 residues. CDR1 is MNHNS, CDR2 SASEGT, per germline. CDR3 sequence (DNA): TGTGCCAGCAGCCCCCCCAGTGATAGCAATCAGCCCCAGCATTTT. Translation: CASSPPSDSNQPQHF.

The rearrangement joins TRBV2 to TRBJ2-7; TRBD2 matches 12 bases. This CDR3 is built from 14 residues. V lost 5 bases to trimming and J lost 4 bases; unmatched junction nucleotides: 3. From germline, CDR1 is SNHLY and CDR2 FYNNEI. CDR3 protein: CASSSSGRGYEQYF. CDR3 nucleotides: TGTGCCAGCAGTTCTAGCGGGAGGGGTTACGAGCAGTACTTC.

The chain is built from TRBV6-5 and TRBJ2-7, with TRBD1 matching 7 bases. Germline V gene lookup returns CDR1 MNHEY and CDR2 SVGAGI. The CDR3 sequence is 12 residues long. The junction had 1 base not matched to a gene; V was cut back by 6 bases and J by 2 bases. CDR3 in amino acids: CASRGQTYEQYF. CDR3 nucleotide sequence: TGTGCCAGCAGGGGACAGACCTACGAGCAGTACTTC.

This sequence joins TRBV7-6 and TRBJ2-2, with D maybe TRBD1 (6 bases). CDR3 length: 14 amino acids. Trimming took off 5 bases at V and 1 base at J, with 8 bases between the two ends. CDR1 is SGHVS, CDR2 FNYEAQ, per germline. The CDR3 here is CASSPDRNTGELFF. As DNA, the CDR3 is TGTGCCAGCAGCCCGGACAGGAACACCGGGGAGCTGTTTTTT.

This chain joins TRBV10-1 and TRBJ2-4; D remains ambiguous. Germline V CDR1 and CDR2: WNHNN, SYGVQD (reference sequence). Trimming cost V 6 bases and J 3 bases, with 18 bases left between them. The CDR3 loop spans 16 amino acids. The CDR3 DNA sequence: TGCGCCAGCAGCCCCCCAGCTAACTCGGGCAAAAACATTCAGTACTTC. Translation gives CASSPPANSGKNIQYF.

This clone was recorded only once. J is TRBJ1-2 and V is TRBV4-3; D unresolved. Trimming shortened V by 4 bases and J by 3 bases, and 12 bases separated the two germline ends. The CDR3 runs to 14 residues. Germline V lookup: CDR1 LGHNA, CDR2 YSLEER. Here the CDR3 DNA reads TGCGCCAGCAGCCCCGCGGAAGACTACTATGGCTACACCTTC. It yields the protein CASSPAEDYYGYTF.